The 27 T cell receptor beta chains reported below all come from one sample, sequenced in a study of T-cell reconstitution after alpha-beta-depleted transplantation in children. Construction of the TCRbeta library involved unique molecular identifiers. MiXCR, applied by TCRdb to the PCR reads, yields one record per CDR3 protein. The sample has a few hundred thousand distinct CDR3 sequences; about an eighth are singletons. The material sequenced was PBMCs from the stem cell graft donor, taken from the stem cell graft. Receptor source: a human donor who donated a stem cell graft to a child with combined immunodeficiency.

The CDR3 here is CASRFGPPPHEQYF. The DNA for the CDR3 is TGTGCCAGCAGATTCGGGCCCCCTCCCCACGAGCAGTACTTC. The chain employs TRBV12-3 or TRBV12-4 and TRBJ2-7; D uncertain. This CDR3 has 14 amino acids. Trimming shortened V by 6 bases and J by 5 bases, and 17 bases separated the two germline ends.

Ten or more counts support this clonotype. The J gene is TRBJ2-3, the V gene TRBV5-6; a possible D gene is TRBD2 (6 bases). Between the trimmed V and J ends, which lost 6 bases and 3 bases, there was a span of 17 bases. CDR3 length: 15 amino acids. Looked up from germline, CDR1 is SGHDT and CDR2 is YYEEEE. For the CDR3, the DNA is TGTGCCAGCACCTCTGGAGGGAGGCTGACAGATACGCAGTATTTT. It codes for CASTSGGRLTDTQYF.

This clonotype appeared a few times. The chain recombines TRBV12-3 or TRBV12-4 with TRBJ1-4; D is uncertain. The CDR3 contains 16 residues. V lost 2 bases, J lost 3 bases, and 13 bases lay in between. For the CDR3, the DNA is TGTGCCAGCAGTTTATCGATTCGGGGTTCTAATGAAAAACTGTTTTTT. It translates to CASSLSIRGSNEKLFF.

The table lists this clonotype with a few counts. The V and J genes are TRBV9 and TRBJ1-4; possible D gene TRBD1, 5 bases. The CDR3 contains 15 residues. The V end lost 1 base, the J end lost 8 bases, and 15 bases lay between the germline ends. The germline gives CDR1 SGDLS, CDR2 YYNGEE. CDR3 in amino acids: CASSVKTDRDEKLFF. In DNA form, the CDR3 reads TGTGCCAGCAGCGTAAAAACGGACCGGGACGAAAAACTGTTTTTT.

This clonotype was counted at least ten times. This chain links TRBV12-3 or TRBV12-4 with TRBJ2-7; D is unclear. The ends were cut back, 8 bases at V and 4 bases at J, with 15 bases in the middle. There are 13 residues in the CDR3. The chain's CDR3 is CASAHPNKYEQYF. As DNA, the CDR3 is TGTGCCAGCGCCCACCCGAATAAGTACGAGCAGTACTTC.

This chain connects TRBV19 to TRBJ2-1; no reliable D call. This CDR3 spans 15 amino acids. Germline loops: CDR1 LNHDA, CDR2 SQIVND (reference sequence). V gave up 4 bases and J gave up 6 bases, with 16 bases separating them. Here the CDR3 reads CASSKSAARRNEQFF. CDR3 DNA sequence: TGTGCCAGTAGTAAGTCGGCGGCGCGACGCAATGAGCAGTTCTTC.

Comment on this clonotype: This sequence may be a read error, since a much larger clone differs from it by one base. V is TRBV28 and J is TRBJ2-3, with 8 bases aligning to TRBD1. The CDR3 sequence is 14 residues long. Germline V gene lookup returns CDR1 MDHEN and CDR2 SYDVKM. The CDR3 DNA sequence: TGTGCCAGCAGGGACAGGGAAGGGGCAGATACGCATTATTTT. This codes for CASRDREGADTHYF.

The chain recombines TRBV20-1 with TRBJ2-7; TRBD1 is a possible D gene (6 bases). Between the trimmed V and J ends, which lost 2 bases and 0 bases, there was a span of 8 bases. CDR1 is DFQATT and CDR2 is SNEGSKA in the germline V gene (reference sequence). The CDR3 totals 13 residues. Here the CDR3 reads CSARRDISYEQYF. In DNA form, the CDR3 reads TGCAGTGCTAGACGGGACATCTCCTACGAGCAGTACTTC.

This chain links TRBV6-4 with TRBJ2-1, with 8 bases lining up with TRBD1. The CDR3 is 16 residues long. V shed 7 bases and J 5 bases; nucleotides not matched to a gene: 13. CDR1 and CDR2 (germline): MRHNA, SNTAGT. The CDR3 nucleotides are TGTGCCAGCACTGCCAACTCCGGGACAGGAGACAATGAGCAGTTCTTC. It codes for CASTANSGTGDNEQFF.

The chain uses TRBV12-3 or TRBV12-4 and TRBJ1-4; D is uncertain. The germline V and J ends were trimmed by 0 bases and 14 bases, with 10 bases remaining between them. This CDR3 is built from 12 residues. The CDR3 DNA sequence: TGTGCCAGCAGTTTAGCAGCAGTGGGGCTGTTTTTT. It translates to CASSLAAVGLFF.

This clonotype was observed many times. This chain connects TRBV5-1 to TRBJ2-1; D call uncertain. Germline V gene data show CDR1 as SGHRS and CDR2 as YFSETQ. The V and J ends lost 1 base and 5 bases respectively, with 13 bases between them. The CDR3 has 15 amino acids. CDR3 nucleotides: TGCGCCAGCAGCTTGCTGGCCGGTTTCCACAATGAGCAGTTCTTC. Translating it yields CASSLLAGFHNEQFF.

This clonotype was picked up many times. The gene calls are TRBV12-3 or TRBV12-4 and TRBJ2-1; D gene unclear. There are 11 residues in the CDR3. Trimming shortened V by 1 base and J by 8 bases, and 3 bases separated the two germline ends. This CDR3 is CASSLGDEQFF. The CDR3 DNA is TGTGCCAGCAGTTTAGGGGATGAGCAGTTCTTC.

This CDR3 reads CASSGPPNTNTGELFF. CDR3 in DNA: TGTGCCAGCAGTGGGCCGCCAAATACGAACACCGGGGAGCTGTTTTTT. This chain uses TRBV27 with TRBJ2-2; D unclear. V lost 5 bases and J lost 0, with 13 bases in between. The CDR3 covers 16 residues. Germline V lookup: CDR1 MNHEY, CDR2 SMNVEV (reference sequence).

The chain is built from TRBV7-6 and TRBJ2-3, with a tentative D call TRBD2 (6 bases). CDR1 and CDR2 from the germline V gene are SGHVS and FNYEAQ. The CDR3 has 14 amino acids. V lost 5 bases and J lost 6, with 15 bases in between. CDR3 sequence (DNA): TGTGCCAGCAGCCCTCGGGAGAATTGGGATACGCAGTATTTT. Its translation: CASSPRENWDTQYF.

This clonotype was recorded at least ten times. The chain has TRBV3-1 and TRBJ1-1; 10 positions agree with TRBD1. V dropped 4 bases and J dropped 5; count of bases not matched to a gene: 10. CDR3 length: 16 amino acids. Germline V gene data show CDR1 as LGHDT and CDR2 as YNNKEL (reference sequence). The CDR3 DNA follows: TGTGCCAGCAGCCGATTAAGACAGGGGGCAGGTACTGAAGCTTTCTTT. This gives the protein CASSRLRQGAGTEAFF.

This clonotype was detected a few times. This chain joins TRBV27 and TRBJ2-1; 9 nucleotides line up with TRBD2. J was trimmed by 0 bases and V by 4 bases; bases with no gene match: 13. The CDR3 runs 19 residues. In germline, CDR1 is MNHEY, CDR2 SMNVEV (reference sequence). The CDR3 loop is CASSYMAGGGLYSYNEQFF. CDR3 DNA: TGTGCCAGCAGTTATATGGCGGGGGGGGGCTTATACTCCTACAATGAGCAGTTCTTC.

The rearrangement uses TRBV30 and TRBJ2-7; TRBD2 is a possible D gene (6 bases). Trimming pared 0 bases from V and 2 bases from J, leaving 14 bases between. The CDR3 has 15 residues. Looked up from germline, CDR1 is GTSNPN and CDR2 is SVGIG (reference sequence). DNA of the CDR3: TGTGCCTGGAGTGTAGGGCTAGCGAGTGCCTACGAGCAGTACTTC. This encodes CAWSVGLASAYEQYF. Using reference TRBV30 and TRBJ2-7 for the parts outside the CDR3, the full variable domain is SQTIHQWPATLVQPVGSPLSLECTVEGTSNPNLYWYRQAAGRGLQLLFYSVGIGQISSEVPQNLSASRPQDRQFILSSKKLLLSDSGFYLCAWSVGLASAYEQYFGPGTRLTVT.

The chain joins TRBV7-9 to TRBJ1-1; 7 nucleotides match TRBD1. This CDR3 has 16 residues. Germline V gene lookup returns CDR1 SEHNR and CDR2 FQNEAQ (reference sequence). Trimming took 6 bases from V and 1 from J; bases not matched to a gene: 11. The CDR3 DNA follows: TGTGCCAGCAGTCGCCCCCGACAGGGAAAGAACACTGAAGCTTTCTTT. Residues: CASSRPRQGKNTEAFF. Complete variable domain (other parts from reference TRBV7-9 and TRBJ1-1): DTGVSQNPRHKITKRGQNVTFRCDPISEHNRLYWYRQTLGQGPEFLTYFQNEAQLEKSRLLSDRFSAERPKGSFSTLEIQRTEQGDSAMYLCASSRPRQGKNTEAFFGQGTRLTVV.

This chain joins TRBV12-3 or TRBV12-4 and TRBJ2-3, with D unresolved. This CDR3 has 14 amino acids. The V gene lost 5 bases and the J gene lost 0 bases, with 9 bases spanning the gap. As DNA, the CDR3 is TGTGCCAGCAGTCCATCAATTAGCACAGATACGCAGTATTTT. Its protein product is CASSPSISTDTQYF.

This clonotype was seen only a few times. The rearrangement joins TRBV11-2 to TRBJ2-7, with 7 positions matching TRBD1. The trim removed 3 bases at V and 5 bases at J, leaving 13 bases unmatched. This CDR3 spans 16 amino acids. Germline values: CDR1 SGHAT, CDR2 FQNNGV. The chain's CDR3 is CASSFGRGGVRDEQYF. The CDR3 nucleotides are TGTGCCAGCAGCTTCGGCCGAGGGGGCGTCAGAGACGAGCAGTACTTC.

The CDR3 loop is CASSQDKGTNTGELFF. The CDR3 region has the DNA TGTGCCAGCAGCCAAGATAAAGGGACGAACACCGGGGAGCTGTTTTTT. The V call is TRBV4-2, the J call TRBJ2-2; D remains unclear. CDR1 is LGHNA and CDR2 is YNFKEQ in the germline V gene. This CDR3 has 16 amino acids. Trimming took 0 bases from V and 0 from J, leaving 8 bases between them.

Many counts were recorded for this clonotype. This sequence joins TRBV30 and TRBJ2-1, with D perhaps matching TRBD2 (6 bases). Between the trimmed V and J ends, which lost 2 bases and 0 bases, there was a span of 11 bases. CDR1 and CDR2 (germline): GTSNPN, SVGIG (reference sequence). CDR3 length: 15 amino acids. CDR3 loop: CAWSLGRSSYNEQFF. The CDR3 DNA is TGTGCCTGGAGTTTAGGGAGGAGCTCCTACAATGAGCAGTTCTTC.

V is TRBV28 and J is TRBJ2-3; 8 bases align to TRBD1. The germline V gene encodes CDR1 MDHEN and CDR2 SYDVKM. The CDR3 loop spans 18 amino acids. The V gene end was trimmed by 2 bases and the J gene end by 2 bases; junction bases not matched to a gene: 12. This CDR3 is CASSLPPPGQAYTDTQYF. CDR3 bases: TGTGCCAGCAGTTTACCCCCACCGGGACAGGCGTACACAGATACGCAGTATTTT. Variable domain in full (rest from reference TRBV28 and TRBJ2-3): DVKVTQSSRYLVKRTGEKVFLECVQDMDHENMFWYRQDPGLGLRLIYFSYDVKMKEKGDIPEGYSVSREKKERFSLILESASTNQTSMYLCASSLPPPGQAYTDTQYFGPGTRLTVL.

As concerns this clonotype: The junction does not match germline at one end; this may be a read error. The CDR3 nucleotides are TGTGCCAGCAGCTCCCGGACAGATTTGTACGGGCAGTACTTC. Protein product: CASSSRTDLYGQYF. The chain combines TRBV9 with TRBJ2-7, with a tentative D call TRBD1 (6 bases). CDR1 is SGDLS, CDR2 YYNGEE, per germline. This CDR3 is 14 amino acids long.

The chain employs TRBV18 and TRBJ2-7, with D hard to call. The CDR3 has 12 amino acids. V was pared by 2 bases and J by 3 bases, with 5 bases between. Germline V gene data show CDR1 as KGHSH and CDR2 as LQKENI. This chain's CDR3 is CASSPEFYEQYF. The CDR3 bases are TGTGCCAGCTCACCAGAGTTCTACGAGCAGTACTTC.

This clonotype has more than one count but fewer than ten. V is TRBV2 and J is TRBJ2-2; perhaps D is TRBD1 or TRBD2 (5 bases each). Trimming shortened V by 4 bases and J by 1 base, and 16 bases separated the two germline ends. Germline-derived CDR1 and CDR2 are SNHLY and FYNNEI. This CDR3 region has 17 residues. CDR3 loop: CASSGLSARGNTGELFF. CDR3 in DNA: TGTGCCAGCAGTGGGCTTAGCGCAAGGGGGAACACCGGGGAGCTGTTTTTT.

V is TRBV10-3 and J is TRBJ2-1, with D perhaps TRBD1 or TRBD2 (5 bases each). Trimming pared 8 bases from V and 5 bases from J, leaving 22 bases between. This CDR3 contains 16 residues. Germline V gene lookup returns CDR1 ENHRY and CDR2 SYGVKD. CDR3 DNA: TGTGCCATCGGAAGGCCGGGACCGGAAAGAAACAATGAGCAGTTCTTC. Translating gives CAIGRPGPERNNEQFF.